This T cell receptor (beta chain) was identified during a study of cytomegalovirus exposure and HLA in healthy donors (dated by TCRdb to between 2016 and 2019). Study-wide context: An earlier analysis of roughly 630 of the donors reported approximately 300 Gb of sequence data and 100 million to 130 million unique TCR beta sequences from about 200 million T cells. In the later analysis, no new phenotypic data were used to find candidate immune exposures; instead, reliance was placed on TCR beta sequences and their occurrence across donors. Every discovery cohort repertoire had been produced on one sequencing platform. About 300 gigabases of sequencing data and tens of millions of unique TCR sequences were included in an early release covering several hundred HLA-typed donors. High-throughput TCR immunosequencing, statistical association of individual TCRs with disease status, and machine learning were combined to predict cytomegalovirus infection status. Among the approximately 400 genotyped donors, about 85% belonged to the genetic ancestry cluster associated with self-reported Caucasian donors. On average, approximately 250,000 unique TCR beta nucleotide sequences were sequenced per donor among 350 to 400 genotyped donors of the cohort, with 15% to 20% of those sequences being non-productive. HLA typing covered class I and class II loci at four-digit resolution. The study was designed to test whether signatures of past pathogen exposure could be identified by cataloging public T cell receptors. Four or five DR-DQ haplotypes were handled as single units for association and clustering because linkage in the cohort was strong. An earlier analysis of several hundred of the donors used high-throughput TCR beta sequencing to judge whether each TCR beta V gene segment behaved as functional or pseudogenic. Donor age, sex, ethnicity and CMV serostatus were compiled together with the repertoire data. The number of typed donors differed by locus: 629-630 for A, B, C, DRB1 and DQB1; 522 for DQA1; over 600 for DPA1; and about 450 for DPB1. Besides the first cohort of 666 subjects, a separate validation cohort made up of around 120 different subjects was used. The study used immunosequencing to profile the T cell repertoires of 666 subjects and linked those repertoires to cytomegalovirus serostatus. In a later analysis, previously published TCR beta repertoires from several hundred donors were re-analyzed and high-resolution HLA genotyping was added so that TCR occurrence patterns could be studied. Genome-wide SNP genotypes for about three fifths of the roughly 670 donors were used in a later genetic analysis, which treated that subset as a discovery cohort.

The cohort was made up of approximately 670 healthy bone marrow donors. At the time of sampling, all cohort members were nominally healthy, though unrecorded immune exposures were likely present. CMV serostatus was recorded as positive for roughly 290 and negative for about 50% of the 666 cohort members, whereas no CMV serostatus was recorded for the donor in question. A peripheral blood sample was collected from each donor, and TCR beta sequencing was performed on peripheral blood mononuclear cells. The Qiagen DNeasy Blood Extraction Kit was used to extract genomic DNA from the blood cell samples. Here is what the overall study found, with its caveats: In vitro tests confirmed that a few of the cytomegalovirus-associated TCR beta chains recognize cytomegalovirus antigens. Most CMV-associated TCR beta chains appeared to be HLA-restricted in a later analysis, and the HLA associations seemed to be driven largely by CMV exposure. A group of highly shared sequence variants was considered likely to be a technical artifact of the sequencing pipeline. Correlated functional status among segregating V segments might be attributable to linkage disequilibrium, but an unknown experimental factor could not be ruled out. When HLA alleles, especially DR and DQ, strongly co-occurred, TCR associations were difficult to assign to individual alleles. Roughly uniform sequencing depth across donors was assumed in presence/absence analyses, although this assumption may not hold. Because some donors lacked HLA typing at each locus, the association tests relied only on the typed subset. Compared with the roughly 670-donor mean, donors in an Asian-associated ancestry cluster had fewer N-insertions in productive TCRs, according to a later genetic analysis. In a later analysis, HLA-associated TCR beta chains were found to be more clonally expanded and to have lower generation probabilities than equally common non-associated chains. The classifier was reported to diagnose cytomegalovirus status with high specificity and sensitivity in both the original cohort and the validation cohort. Seventeen rarely observed V segments, including chromosome 9 orphons, were excluded from the earlier analysis of approximately 600 of the donors because counts were too low. A further reported finding was that TCR beta sequences accurately predicted the HLA-A and HLA-B alleles for most subjects in the first cohort. The authors suggested that the approach could potentially be generalized to other disease states and immunological phenotypes. Across donors, most TCR sequences were observed very rarely, whereas some public TCRs were present in many individuals. This cohort had only TCR beta chains sequenced, and the lack of alpha or paired-chain data limited which features could be detected. According to a later analysis, TCR association rates differed among HLA loci, with DRB1 alleles showing the most associated TCRs and HLA-C alleles showing the fewest. Specific HLA alleles were associated with over 15,000 TCR beta sequences at a false discovery rate of 0.05 in a later analysis. In the study, some 160 TCR beta chains were listed as associated with cytomegalovirus. In an earlier analysis of 587 of the donors, most TCR beta V segments appeared in productive rearrangements about 87% or about 30% of the time, broadly matching IMGT annotations. Immune exposure information for the cohort was limited to CMV serostatus. An association between a missense DCLRE1C variant and V-gene and J-gene trimming of TCR beta chains was found in a later genetic analysis and replicated in an independent cohort. Several of the top co-occurrence clusters appeared to be linked to parvovirus B19, influenza, CMV and Epstein-Barr virus, according to a later analysis. Some IMGT-functional V segments, including TRBV6-2 and TRBV6-3, could not be distinguished by the 87-base-pair reads and were therefore excluded.

A note on this clone: Its antigen is still unknown. No clone much larger than this one lies a single base away; base qualities are absent.

Library prep was done by the immunoSEQ multiplex PCR assay. A mixture of 60 forward primers for TCR Vbeta segments and 13 reverse primers for TCR Jbeta segments was used in the multiplex PCR. A multiplex PCR assay on genomic DNA amplified the CDR3 region of rearranged TCR beta genes. The amplified TCR beta libraries were sequenced on the Illumina HiSeq System as 87-base-pair reads. The paper's processing steps were these. Across the 670 or so repertoires, a later analysis counted tens of millions of unique TCR beta chains, around 11 million of which were shared by at least two donors. Raw reads were error-corrected and collapsed into unique sequences with a nearest-neighbor algorithm that merged closely related sequences to remove PCR and sequencing errors. CDR3 sequences were aligned to IMGT reference sequences to assign V, D and J gene segments. Each retained sequence needed at least a six-nucleotide match to both a V gene segment and a J gene segment. Rearrangements were classified as productive when the CDR3 lacked stop codons and remained in frame with V and J, and all other rearrangements were classified as non-productive. Following IMGT convention, CDR3 was defined as the stretch from the second conserved V-encoded cysteine to the conserved J-encoded phenylalanine. Sequences without an unambiguous match to a single V gene segment were excluded from the earlier analysis of about 600 of the donors. An earlier analysis of fewer than 750 of the donors classified V segments as functional when productive rearrangements were above 56.7% and as segregating when the standard deviation between donors was above 5%. To diagnose cytomegalovirus status from the catalog of TCR beta chain sequences, a statistical classification framework was built. V and J gene assignment, in a later analysis, came from comparing TCR nucleotide sequences with IMGT/GENE-DB human TR gene sequences. Using the TCRdist pipeline, a later analysis assigned CDR3 sequences along with most-parsimonious VDJ recombination scenarios. In a later analysis, each TCR beta chain was defined by its CDR3 amino acid sequence together with its V-gene family, and reads without a unique V-gene family were excluded. A later analysis removed 592 highly shared, low-generation-probability nucleotide sequences to deal with suspected cross-contamination and a sequencing artifact. In a later analysis, a clonal expansion index was calculated for each public chain from normalized within-repertoire ranks of inferred template counts. In a later analysis, generation probabilities were computed using a VDJ recombination model fitted to out-of-frame rearrangements, and the results were checked against IGoR. In a later analysis, TCR-TCR, TCR-HLA and TCR-CMV co-occurrence was scored with hypergeometric tests, and a repertoire-size bias correction was applied to TCR pairs. To estimate false discovery rates, a later analysis permuted the HLA or CMV assignments 20 times. A later analysis grouped co-occurring TCRs with DBSCAN, adding TCRdist sequence similarity when clustering within HLA-allele-positive subsets. For co-occurrence clustering, repertoires with fewer than 30,000 or more than 120,000 public chains were excluded, along with roughly five repertoires with anomalous nucleotide sharing. This is the immuneACCESS table as TCRdb keeps it, with only in-frame sequences that have V and J called. A part of the clones is gone; compared with another copy, unresolved V genes explain less than half, and the rest is unexplained. V, J and clone size are those of that table, while D and trimming were read from the DNA. The sample records some 57,000 clones, less than 70% of which are singletons. Clones ranked in the top ten supply roughly 10% of the sample.

V is cut back by 4 bases and J by 1 base, with 10 bases in the junction unmatched. From the germline V gene (reference sequence), CDR1 is SGHNT and CDR2 is YYREEE. The CDR3 starts with the cysteine, ends with the phenylalanine, and has 16 residues. Here the CDR3 DNA is all that survives: 48 bases in frame from base 1. Sequenced material: PBMCs. The sequence derives from a human donor in good health. The chain was built from TRBV5-4 and TRBJ1-1; 7 central nucleotides agree with TRBD1. The CDR3 region reads CASSGVGQVPNTEAFF. The nucleotide sequence reads as follows: TGTGCCAGCAGCGGAGTAGGACAGGTCCCGAACACTGAAGCTTTCTTT.